These 29 T cell receptor beta chains were sequenced from one sample in a study of blood T cell repertoires in COVID-19. Clones were sequenced by immunoSEQ multiplex PCR, and TCRdb holds only the in-frame ones, with some missing. The data contain 150,000 to 200,000 clones, about 83% of them singletons. Sequencing used peripheral blood. These TCRs come from a man aged 18 to 35 with active or convalescent COVID-19.

V usage is TRBV7-2 and J usage is TRBJ2-4; a possible D gene is TRBD2 (6 bases). V was shortened by 1 base and J by 1 base, with 17 bases between the two germline ends. Germline V gene lookup returns CDR1 SGHTA and CDR2 FQGNSA. CDR3 length: 18 residues. DNA for the CDR3: TGTGCCAGCAGCTTAGGGGGGTTGCGCGGGACCGCCAAAAACATTCAGTACTTC. Amino acid sequence: CASSLGGLRGTAKNIQYF.

The chain links TRBV5-1 to TRBJ2-5; 11 bases match TRBD1. The CDR3 totals 15 residues. After removal of 2 bases from V and 4 bases from J, the junction contained 4 bases not matched to a gene. Germline lookup yields CDR1 SGHRS and CDR2 YFSETQ. CDR3 amino acids: CASSFRDRGGETQYF. CDR3 sequence (DNA): TGCGCCAGCAGCTTCCGGGACAGGGGGGGAGAGACCCAGTACTTC.

The chain employs TRBV30 and TRBJ1-3; no definite D call. The germline V and J ends were trimmed by 8 bases and 2 bases, with 19 bases remaining between them. The length of the CDR3 is 15 residues. Germline V gives CDR1 GTSNPN, CDR2 SVGIG (reference sequence). The CDR3 loop reads CATIGSSVAGNTIYF. The CDR3 coding sequence is TGTGCCACCATTGGTTCATCGGTGGCTGGAAACACCATATATTTT.

The chain has TRBV7-8 and TRBJ2-3, with 8 nucleotides matching TRBD1. The CDR3 extends over 17 amino acids. CDR1 is SGHVS and CDR2 is FQNEAQ in the germline V gene. J lost 1 base, V lost 1 base, and 7 bases had no gene match. This chain's CDR3 is CASSLVRQGAGTDTQYF. The CDR3 nucleotides are TGTGCCAGCAGCTTAGTCCGGCAGGGGGCAGGCACAGATACGCAGTATTTT.

The gene calls are TRBV2 and TRBJ1-1, with D possibly being TRBD1 (5 bases). Trimming left V 0 bases short and J 1 base short, with 9 bases between. The CDR3 runs 15 residues. From germline, CDR1 is SNHLY and CDR2 FYNNEI. The CDR3 region has the DNA TGTGCCAGCAGTGAAGCGGGGCCGAAGAACACTGAAGCTTTCTTT. Encoded protein: CASSEAGPKNTEAFF. The full variable domain, rest sourced from reference TRBV2 and TRBJ1-1, is EPEVTQTPSHQVTQMGQEVILRCVPISNHLYFYWYRQILGQKVEFLVSFYNNEISEKSEIFDDQFSVERPDGSNFTLKIRSTKLEDSAMYFCASSEAGPKNTEAFFGQGTRLTVV.

This clone appeared once. V and J are TRBV4-2 and TRBJ2-5; 7 bases agree with TRBD2. The CDR3 totals 15 residues. Per the germline V gene, CDR1 is LGHNA and CDR2 is YNFKEQ. Trimming took 6 bases from V and 2 from J; bases not matched to a gene: 9. CDR3: CASSSLMGGQETQYF. CDR3 nucleotide sequence: TGTGCCAGCAGTTCCCTGATGGGGGGGCAAGAGACCCAGTACTTC.

The chain links TRBV7-2 to TRBJ1-1; D gene ambiguous. V lost 1 base and J lost 4, with 7 bases in between. This CDR3 is 13 amino acids long. Germline CDR1 is SGHTA and CDR2 is FQGNSA. The CDR3: CASSLVGVTEAFF. In DNA, the CDR3 is TGTGCCAGCAGCTTAGTCGGGGTCACTGAAGCTTTCTTT.

This clone was detected only a few times. V usage is TRBV6-1 and J usage is TRBJ2-7; 8 bases match TRBD2. The germline CDR1 and CDR2 sequences are MNHNS and SASEGT. The CDR3 loop spans 16 amino acids. Trimming cost V 3 bases and J 2 bases; bases outside gene matches: 9. CDR3 amino acids: CASSDDLAGKTYEQYF. The CDR3 DNA reads TGTGCCAGCAGTGACGACTTAGCGGGAAAAACCTACGAGCAGTACTTC.

The chain carries TRBV10-3 and TRBJ2-2; TRBD1 might be the D (5 bases). This CDR3 has 14 residues. Trimming removed 0 bases from V and 5 bases from J, with 7 bases in between. Germline V gives CDR1 ENHRY, CDR2 SYGVKD. CDR3 sequence (DNA): TGTGCCATCAGTGAGTCAGGGGCTACCGGGGAGCTGTTTTTT. Translated, it gives CAISESGATGELFF.

This clone came up once. This rearrangement joins TRBV6-5 to TRBJ2-4; D may be TRBD1 (6 bases). V gave up 6 bases and J gave up 7 bases, with 13 bases separating them. Germline CDR1 is MNHEY and CDR2 is SVGAGI. This CDR3 has 13 residues. CDR3 amino acids: CASRNRERNIQYF. CDR3 nucleotides: TGTGCCAGCAGGAACAGGGAAAGGAACATTCAGTACTTC.

The V call is TRBV28, the J call TRBJ2-1; 10 nucleotides agree with TRBD2. Germline CDR1 is MDHEN and CDR2 is SYDVKM. With 8 bases clipped from V and 7 bases from J, the junction kept 8 bases outside the gene matches. The CDR3 has 14 amino acids. The CDR3 region is CASGLTSGFNEQFF. CDR3 nucleotide sequence: TGTGCCAGCGGGCTGACTAGCGGGTTTAATGAGCAGTTCTTC.

V usage is TRBV3-1 (or the pseudogene TRBV3-2) and J usage is TRBJ2-3; 9 bases fit TRBD2. The CDR3 is 16 residues long. The V and J ends lost 4 bases and 2 bases, in that order; junction bases with no gene match: 7. Looked up from germline, CDR1 is LGHDT and CDR2 is YNNKEL (reference sequence). The CDR3 sequence: CASSRRTSVHTDTQYF. In nucleotides, the CDR3 is TGTGCCAGCAGCCGGAGGACTAGCGTCCACACAGATACGCAGTATTTT.

This clone was seen a single time. V gene TRBV6-2 or TRBV6-3 combines with J gene TRBJ2-7; TRBD2 matches 8 bases. This CDR3 is built from 13 residues. Germline V gene lookup returns CDR1 MNHEY and CDR2 SVGEGT. The junction had 3 bases not matched to a gene; V was cut back by 5 bases and J by 3 bases. The CDR3 protein is CASSPGLDYEQYF. CDR3 nucleotides: TGTGCCAGCAGTCCGGGACTAGACTACGAGCAGTACTTC.

The gene calls are TRBV19 and TRBJ1-2; D gene uncertain. Germline values: CDR1 LNHDA, CDR2 SQIVND (reference sequence). The V gene lost 3 bases and the J gene lost 5 bases, with 13 bases spanning the gap. The CDR3 contains 14 residues. The CDR3, as DNA: TGTGCCAGTAGTATTTATGGGCCGGGGTATGGCTACACCTTC. Translated: CASSIYGPGYGYTF.

The table lists this clone with a count of one. V is TRBV9 and J is TRBJ1-4; 8 bases agree with TRBD1. The germline gives CDR1 SGDLS, CDR2 YYNGEE. The J segment lost 7 bases and the V segment lost 2 bases, leaving 7 bases of the junction unmatched. CDR3 size: 15 residues. The CDR3: CASSVRGQGGEKLFF. Here the CDR3 DNA reads TGTGCCAGCAGCGTTCGAGGACAGGGAGGTGAAAAACTGTTTTTT.

V gene TRBV6-6 combines with J gene TRBJ1-3, with 8 bases lining up with TRBD1. The CDR3 has 16 residues. The ends lost 2 bases at V and 3 bases at J; junction bases unmatched: 6. Germline V gene lookup returns CDR1 MNHNY and CDR2 SVGAGI (reference sequence). The CDR3 sequence is CASSYGQGAGGNTIYF. CDR3 sequence (DNA): TGTGCCAGCAGTTACGGGCAGGGGGCGGGTGGAAACACCATATATTTT.

This chain connects TRBV24-1 to TRBJ2-1; 11 nucleotides match TRBD2. V lost 1 base to trimming and J lost 9 bases; unmatched junction nucleotides: 7. CDR3 length: 16 residues. Looked up from germline, CDR1 is KGHDR and CDR2 is SFDVKD. CDR3 sequence: CATSDLTSGSLGEQFF. The CDR3, as DNA: TGTGCCACCAGTGATTTAACTAGCGGGAGCTTGGGTGAGCAGTTCTTC.

This chain joins TRBV5-6 and TRBJ1-5, with TRBD1 identical over 9 bases. The length of the CDR3 is 16 residues. V trimming: 0 bases; J trimming: 4 bases; junction bases outside the gene matches: 5. The germline gives CDR1 SGHDT, CDR2 YYEEEE. CDR3 loop: CASSLGGTGLNQPQHF. The DNA of the CDR3 is TGTGCCAGCAGCTTGGGAGGGACAGGGTTAAATCAGCCCCAGCATTTT.

The chain joins TRBV12-5 to TRBJ2-1; 7 bases agree with TRBD1. J gave up 6 bases and V 6 bases, and 5 bases lay outside the gene matches. Looked up from germline, CDR1 is LGHNT and CDR2 is FRNRAP. The length of the CDR3 is 13 residues. DNA for the CDR3: TGTGCTAGTGGACAGACAGGGCTCAATGAGCAGTTCTTC. Residues: CASGQTGLNEQFF.

This chain links TRBV19 with TRBJ2-1; 10 bases agree with TRBD2. The CDR3 has 14 amino acids. Trimming removed 10 bases from V and 7 bases from J; junction bases left unmatched: 10. The germline gives CDR1 LNHDA, CDR2 SQIVND (reference sequence). The DNA for the CDR3 is TGTGCCACCTTATCTAGCGGGAGAAATAATGAGCAGTTCTTC. As protein: CATLSSGRNNEQFF.

Written as DNA, the CDR3 is TGTGCCAGCAGTTACTCGTACAGGGGCAATCAGCCCCAGCATTTT. Amino acid sequence: CASSYSYRGNQPQHF. The chain has TRBV6-5 and TRBJ1-5; possible D gene TRBD1, 6 bases. CDR3 size: 15 residues. Germline lookup yields CDR1 MNHEY and CDR2 SVGAGI. V shed 0 bases and J shed 2 bases, with 8 bases lying between them.

The genes are TRBV7-2 and TRBJ2-7; TRBD2 agrees at 10 bases. Trimming took 5 bases from V and 2 from J; bases not matched to a gene: 6. This CDR3 is 15 amino acids long. Germline CDR1 SGHTA, CDR2 FQGNSA. CDR3 in amino acids: CASSRGLAATYEQYF. CDR3 DNA: TGTGCCAGCAGCCGTGGACTAGCGGCCACCTACGAGCAGTACTTC.

The chain links TRBV7-9 to TRBJ2-1, with 14 bases lining up with TRBD2. This CDR3 contains 15 residues. Germline V lookup: CDR1 SEHNR, CDR2 FQNEAQ (reference sequence). V was clipped by 3 bases and J by 8 bases; unmatched bases: 3. The chain's CDR3 is CASSFGTSGSDEQFF. The CDR3 coding sequence is TGTGCCAGCAGCTTCGGGACTAGCGGGAGCGATGAGCAGTTCTTC.

The chain combines TRBV11-2 with TRBJ2-3; TRBD1 aligns across 8 bases. The CDR3 runs to 15 residues. Trimming cost V 7 bases and J 4 bases; bases outside gene matches: 10. CDR1 is SGHAT, CDR2 FQNNGV, per germline. As DNA, the CDR3 is TGTGCCAGCAAAAGTCCAAGCAGGGGGCCAGATACGCAGTATTTT. It codes for CASKSPSRGPDTQYF.

The gene calls are TRBV24-1 and TRBJ2-1; D not resolved. The CDR3 consists of 12 residues. Germline-derived CDR1 and CDR2 are KGHDR and SFDVKD. The V end was cut by 6 bases, the J end by 6 bases, with 8 bases between. The CDR3 protein is CATSSHGNEQFF. CDR3 bases: TGTGCCACCAGTTCTCACGGCAATGAGCAGTTCTTC.

This chain uses TRBV7-2 with TRBJ1-3; a possible D gene is TRBD1 (6 bases). The CDR3 is 15 amino acids. V lost 8 bases and J 0 bases, leaving 14 bases between the germline ends. CDR1 and CDR2 (germline): SGHTA, FQGNSA. The CDR3 loop is CASAMDRFSGNTIYF. CDR3 DNA sequence: TGTGCCAGCGCAATGGACAGATTCTCTGGAAACACCATATATTTT.

The chain links TRBV11-3 to TRBJ2-1, with TRBD2 identical over 8 bases. The CDR3 has 16 residues. Germline V gene data show CDR1 as SGHNT and CDR2 as YENEEA. Losses at the gene ends were 5 bases for V and 2 bases for J; bases not matched to a gene: 8. Here the CDR3 reads CASSPPGSGAYNEQFF. CDR3 bases: TGTGCCAGCAGCCCCCCGGGTAGCGGGGCCTACAATGAGCAGTTCTTC. The whole variable domain, remainder taken from reference TRBV11-3 and TRBJ2-1, is EAGVVQSPRYKIIEKKQPVAFWCNPISGHNTLYWYLQNLGQGPELLIRYENEEAVDDSQLPKDRFSAERLKGVDSTLKIQPAELGDSAVYLCASSPPGSGAYNEQFFGPGTRLTVL.

The CDR3 protein is CASSLGLAGVIETQYF. CDR3 bases: TGCGCCAGCAGCTTGGGACTAGCGGGAGTCATAGAGACCCAGTACTTC. The V and J genes are TRBV5-1 and TRBJ2-5; TRBD2 agrees at 12 bases. Germline CDR1 SGHRS, CDR2 YFSETQ. The CDR3 runs to 16 residues. Unmatched junction bases numbered 4, after V lost 0 bases and J lost 4 bases.

V usage is TRBV21-1 and J usage is TRBJ2-3; the table's D call, TRBD2, has no DNA check behind it. TRBV21-1 is designated a pseudogene. The CDR3 length is 16 residues. CDR3 amino acids: CASSKGTRGGTDTQYF. The CDR3 DNA is TGTGCCAGCAGCAAAGGAACGCGGGGGGGCACAGATACGCAGTATTTT.